The next 6 T cell receptor beta chains were all read from a single sample in a study of T cell repertoires in cytomegalovirus infection. One entry per CDR3 protein results from TCRdb running MiXCR on the reads. The table records more than 250,000 distinct CDR3 sequences, around a quarter of them present only once. These receptors lack a known antigen. The specimen comprised cultured PBMCs, sampled from culture after CMV antigen stimulation. Every receptor here comes from a human donor in good health (CMV status not recorded). Some clones in this sample may be carry-over from other donors' samples.

The chain carries TRBV6-5 and TRBJ1-1; no clear D. The CDR3 length is 15 residues. Germline CDR1 and CDR2: MNHEY and SVGAGI. Trimming took 0 bases from V and 3 from J, leaving 11 bases between them. The CDR3 sequence is CASSYSIWGDTEAFF. The CDR3 nucleotides are TGTGCCAGCAGTTACTCGATCTGGGGTGACACTGAAGCTTTCTTT.

This clonotype was found many times. This chain uses TRBV10-3 with TRBJ2-7; 14 positions agree with TRBD2. Trimming removed 6 bases from V and 5 bases from J; junction bases left unmatched: 9. The CDR3 has 16 amino acids. CDR1 and CDR2 (germline): ENHRY, SYGVKD. The CDR3 DNA reads as TGTGCCATCAGGGGGGGGACTAGCGGGAGAATCAACGAGCAGTACGTC. Translation gives CAIRGGTSGRINEQYV.

This clonotype was detected many times. The chain recombines TRBV3-1 with TRBJ1-1; weak D call: TRBD1 (5 bases). CDR3 size: 13 residues. Deletions cut 6 bases from V and 1 base from J, with 9 bases between. Germline V gene data show CDR1 as LGHDT and CDR2 as YNNKEL (reference sequence). The CDR3 sequence: CASSQQENTEAFF. The CDR3 coding sequence is TGTGCCAGCAGTCAACAGGAGAACACTGAAGCTTTCTTT. The full variable domain, in which reference TRBV3-1 and TRBJ1-1 provide the parts outside the CDR3, is DTAVSQTPKYLVTQMGNDKSIKCEQNLGHDTMYWYKQDSKKFLKIMFSYNNKELIINETVPNRFSPKSPDKAHLNLHINSLELGDSAVYFCASSQQENTEAFFGQGTRLTVV.

The chain links TRBV27 to TRBJ2-7, with 8 bases that match TRBD2. Trimming removed 5 bases from V and 6 bases from J; junction bases left unmatched: 9. CDR3 length: 14 residues. CDR1 and CDR2 (germline): MNHEY, SMNVEV (reference sequence). CDR3 region: CASSGGLGVGEQYF. The CDR3 DNA reads TGTGCCAGCAGTGGGGGACTAGGTGTCGGCGAGCAGTACTTC.

The chain has TRBV28 and TRBJ1-2, with 7 bases aligning to TRBD1. V lost 5 bases, J lost 3 bases, and 9 bases stayed unmatched. Germline V gene data show CDR1 as MDHEN and CDR2 as SYDVKM. This CDR3 spans 15 amino acids. The CDR3 region is CASSPYRGGDYGYTF. The CDR3 DNA reads TGTGCCAGCAGTCCGTACAGGGGAGGGGACTATGGCTACACCTTC.

This clonotype was seen a few times. The V gene is TRBV6-2 or TRBV6-3, the J gene TRBJ2-1, with D uncertain. The CDR3 is 15 amino acids. Germline CDR1 reads MNHEY; CDR2 reads SVGEGT. V dropped 7 bases and J dropped 0 bases, with 13 bases sitting between them. In DNA, the CDR3 is TGTGCCAGCAATTCTGGCGTGAGCTCCTACAATGAGCAGTTCTTC. Amino acid sequence: CASNSGVSSYNEQFF.